This TCR beta chain was sequenced for a study of beta chain features in type 1 diabetes. With regard to this clone: The antigen remains undetermined.

Study-wide points: A moderate, significant TCRB CDR3 shortening appeared in type 1 diabetes across four CD4+ subsets.

This CDR3 is built from 16 residues. The V gene's germline CDR1 is MGHRA and CDR2 YSYEKL. V was pared by 2 bases and J by 2 bases, with 7 bases of the junction left unmatched. Since all of the isolated RNA was reverse transcribed, expressed TCRB transcripts were what got sequenced. Assay used: immunoSEQ multiplex PCR; TCRdb lists only in-frame clones, some missing. The sample gives roughly 340,000 clones, around an eighth of which show up once; 0.013% to 0.015% is in the top ten. The sequencing sample was made of naive CD4+ T cells from blood. The source is a woman aged 18-29 years with type 1 diabetes. The genes are TRBV4-1 and TRBJ2-7; 9 positions agree with TRBD1. The CDR3 nucleotides are TGCGCCAGCAGCCAACCACCGGGACAGGGTACCTACGAGCAGTACTTC. Encoded protein: CASSQPPGQGTYEQYF.